The sequence of this T cell receptor (beta chain) was determined in a study of beta chain features in type 1 diabetes. In the study overall: Sorted cells from all samples, numbering roughly 100 million, were examined. The study, taken as a whole, reports: Insertions were fewer and deletions more numerous at VDJ junctions in type 1 diabetes patients. The question of HLA type influencing TCRB rearrangement was one that remained unresolved here. Among patients with Type 1 diabetes, TCRB CDR3s were moderately but significantly shorter in every one of the four CD4+ subsets.

What was sequenced were expressed TCRB transcripts, since all of the isolated RNA had been reverse transcribed. Repertoires were generated with immunoSEQ multiplex PCR, while TCRdb's copy carries only in-frame clones and drops some. The data contain 600,000 to 700,000 clones, around an eighth of them seen just once; the ten biggest clones take up around 0.022%. Germline assignment: CDR1 GTSNPN and CDR2 SVGIG (reference sequence). The CDR3 has 11 amino acids. The V gene lost 2 bases and the J gene lost 5 bases, with 6 bases spanning the gap. This clone was counted between two and nine times. Antigen specificity is unknown.

The source material was naive CD4+ T cells from blood. The clonotype originates from a man aged 18 to 35 with type 1 diabetes. This chain uses TRBV30 with TRBJ2-5; D is ambiguous. CDR3 sequence reads: CAWSPTETQYF. In nucleotides, the CDR3 is TGTGCCTGGAGTCCCACGGAGACCCAGTACTTC.